This T cell receptor (beta chain) was obtained from a study of long-term antiretroviral therapy in people with HIV (dated by TCRdb to the early 2020s). For the study in its entirety: The earliest samples were collected approximately a decade before the 2015 WHO recommendation for immediate ART, a period when ART was typically delayed until CD4 counts fell. Of the approximately 32 participants with HIV, about twelve were female. No cross-contamination during QIAcube processing was shown when test extractions of a monoclonal T-cell line were performed alongside over 25 polyclonal samples. A retrospective serial study tested whether changes in peripheral blood TRB repertoire composition and diversity were associated with ART initiation and durable HIV suppression. The cohort contributed over 150 cryopreserved PBMC samples from 30 adults with confirmed HIV infection, collected serially over a mean of approximately 6 years (range 1-12).

On this clone itself: Its antigen target is currently unknown. Per-base qualities were not stored, and no clone one base away is much larger.

The immunoSEQ hsTCRB v3.0 assay was used at survey level resolution for TRB variable region sequencing. A depth of about 40,000-50,000 T-cell genomes per sample was targeted for TRB sequencing. TRB libraries were pooled and sequenced on an Illumina MiSeq using a v3 150-cycle kit. In the authors' own workflow: Analysis of repertoires was carried out in R inside a reproducible Nextflow workflow spanning QC, data transformation and analysis. LymphoSeq2, an R package for AIRR-Seq data exploration, was used to implement custom analyses. A few samples that yielded fewer than 5000 total TRB sequences were excluded, so that approximately 200 HIV repertoires were analyzed. Among the roughly 190 retained HIV repertoires, approximately 57 were collected before ART initiation and 129 were collected after ART initiation. Each repertoire was downsampled to 5000 TRB nucleotide sequences, and summary statistics were averaged across 100 downsampling iterations. TRB sequences were retained for analysis only if CDR3 regions of at least seven amino acids were present. Diversity was measured with a Shannon entropy-derived clonality score and the Gini coefficient. Repertoire networks linked the top 5000 CDR3 amino acid sequences whenever two sequences differed by an edit distance of one. GLIPH2 predicted antigen specificity groups and MHC restriction for TRB CDR3 amino acid sequences. Known CMV, EBV, HIV or tissue antigen associations were flagged by matching CDR3 amino acid sequences against VDJdb and McPAS-TCR. Pre-ART, post-ART and control groups were compared with Wilcoxon signed-rank tests and Holm-Bonferroni correction. TCRdb stores this immuneACCESS table with in-frame sequences only. Part of the clones is absent; in the studies checked, under half of the shortfall reflects unresolved V genes, and no reason is known for the rest. V and J calls and clone size come straight from that table; D and trimming were deduced from the DNA. The sample has some 19,000 clones on record, around three quarters of them singletons. Approximately 7% of the sample lies in the top ten.

The CDR3, cysteine through phenylalanine, is 14 amino acids long. The DNA shown is the 42-base CDR3, in frame from base 1. Based on the germline V gene (reference sequence), the CDR1 and CDR2 sequences are PRHDT and FYEKMQ. The V end loses 5 bases and the J end loses 1 base, and a stretch of 9 bases separates them. What the authors observed across the whole study: Expanded TRB clones identified before ART initiation dominated the repertoire across all time points, though the dominance fluctuated and decreased in many PLHIV after ART. CDR3 length ranges in HIV repertoires were narrower than in controls, and network structure suggested an antigen-experienced repertoire with only a slight naive shift after ART. Limited PBMC availability meant only the TCR beta chain was sequenced, without alpha chain pairing. Inferences about post-ART repertoire changes were limited because no data were available on ART adherence, viral resistance or therapy changes. The samples were dated from about 2003 to 2018, and the ART regimens that were used may be less effective than current ART regimens. Because pre-ART samples had limited cell numbers, unsorted PBMC were profiled rather than sorted CD4+ and CD8+ T cells. Starting ART was linked to a significant rise in TRB diversity, yet even with long-term ART the diversity remained significantly lower than in transplant donor controls.

To be included, a participant needed at least one PBMC sample from before ART initiation plus at least two post-ART samples. Every participant with HIV received treatment in the United States of America. Cryopreserved samples of roughly 0.95-10 million PBMC were thawed and washed before DNA extraction. At the time of the earliest PBMC sample, participants with HIV were aged between about 20 and 54 years. PBMC samples were contributed by each participant from 1-4 timepoints before ART initiation and 2-8 timepoints after ART initiation, with a median of 7 samples. Serial HIV viral load, CD4+ T-cell count, ART history and demographic data were obtained for every participant. Using a Qiagen kit on a QIAcube, genomic DNA was extracted from unsorted PBMC, with samples processed in batches of 12.

The input for sequencing was unsorted PBMCs, taken 2.2 years after starting antiretroviral therapy. The rearranged chain carries TRBV13 and TRBJ1-3; the D gene identity is not certain. This clonotype originated in a man aged 45-65 years with HIV. The CDR3 region has the sequence CASSPAVSGNTIYF. The base sequence is TGTGCCAGCAGCCCCGCCGTGTCTGGAAACACCATATATTTT.